This TCR beta chain stems from a study of response to subunit inactivated influenza vaccine. Whole-study results and caveats: The authors offered the suggestion that each seasonal influenza vaccination recruits few new T cells.

With regard to this clonotype: What it binds is not known.

TCRdb ran MiXCR on the RT-PCR reads and lists one entry per CDR3 protein. The sample has about 800,000 distinct CDR3 sequences, less than 25% seen once. The sample in question was PBMCs from blood, obtained roughly 5 days after vaccination. The receptor was isolated from a man in his fifties or sixties who received an inactivated influenza vaccine.

The CDR3 is CALTPGREKLFF. CDR3 DNA: TGTGCCCTAACCCCAGGGAGGGAAAAACTGTTTTTT. The chain joins TRBV30 to TRBJ1-4, with TRBD1 as a possible D gene (5 bases). The germline CDR1 and CDR2 sequences are GTSNPN and SVGIG (reference sequence). The germline V and J ends were trimmed by 8 bases and 8 bases, with 15 bases remaining between them. This CDR3 contains 12 residues.